This entry lists 22 T cell receptor beta chains sequenced from one sample in a study of blood T cell repertoires in COVID-19. The protocol was immunoSEQ multiplex PCR, while the TCRdb copy is restricted to in-frame clones and leaves out a portion. This sample has 100,000 to 150,000 clones, with about 72% found just once. Material for sequencing was peripheral blood. All receptors come from a woman in her sixties or seventies with acute or convalescent COVID-19.

This chain's CDR3 is CASSPATGEATEAFF. The DNA for the CDR3 is TGTGCCAGCTCACCAGCGACAGGGGAGGCCACTGAAGCTTTCTTT. This sequence joins TRBV18 and TRBJ1-1; 8 nucleotides align to TRBD1. Germline-derived CDR1 and CDR2 are KGHSH and LQKENI. The ends lost 2 bases at V and 4 bases at J; junction bases unmatched: 6. This CDR3 has 15 residues. The complete variable domain, with remaining parts taken from reference TRBV18 and TRBJ1-1, reads NAGVMQNPRHLVRRRGQEARLRCSPMKGHSHVYWYRQLPEEGLKFMVYLQKENIIDESGMPKERFSAEFPKEGPSILRIQQVVRGDSAAYFCASSPATGEATEAFFGQGTRLTVV.

V is TRBV4-1 and J is TRBJ2-1; 10 nucleotides align to TRBD2. The germline V gene has CDR1 MGHRA and CDR2 YSYEKL. V lost 3 bases and J lost 5; bases outside the gene matches: 4. CDR3 size: 15 residues. The CDR3 reads CASSHPGLADNEQFF. CDR3 in DNA: TGCGCCAGCAGCCATCCCGGACTAGCGGACAATGAGCAGTTCTTC.

The chain links TRBV2 to TRBJ1-5; the match to TRBD1 covers 12 bases. The CDR3 is made up of 14 amino acids. V trimming: 6 bases; J trimming: 6 bases; junction bases outside the gene matches: 3. Per germline, CDR1 SNHLY and CDR2 FYNNEI. The CDR3 DNA sequence: TGTGCCAGCAGCGGGACAGGGGGCGTTCAGCCCCAGCATTTT. Translation: CASSGTGGVQPQHF. Full variable domain (rest looked up from reference TRBV2 and TRBJ1-5): EPEVTQTPSHQVTQMGQEVILRCVPISNHLYFYWYRQILGQKVEFLVSFYNNEISEKSEIFDDQFSVERPDGSNFTLKIRSTKLEDSAMYFCASSGTGGVQPQHFGDGTRLSIL.

The CDR3 reads CASSLGPGTGGYEQYF. As DNA, the CDR3 is TGTGCCAGCAGTTTAGGTCCCGGGACAGGGGGCTACGAGCAGTACTTC. The chain uses TRBV27 and TRBJ2-7, with 11 bases identical to TRBD1. In germline, CDR1 is MNHEY, CDR2 SMNVEV (reference sequence). The ends lost 2 bases at V and 3 bases at J; junction bases unmatched: 6. The CDR3 length is 16 residues.

The CDR3 loop reads CASSRQGHDGYTF. The CDR3 bases are TGTGCCAGCAGCAGACAGGGTCACGATGGCTACACCTTC. The rearrangement joins TRBV7-9 to TRBJ1-2; 7 bases match TRBD1. The V and J ends lost 5 bases and 6 bases, in that order; junction bases with no gene match: 6. The CDR3 length is 13 residues. CDR1 and CDR2 (germline): SEHNR, FQNEAQ (reference sequence).

The count of this clone is one. The chain links TRBV2 to TRBJ1-5; D gene unclear. V gave up 2 bases and J gave up 5 bases, with 7 bases separating them. CDR3 length: 13 amino acids. Germline-derived CDR1 and CDR2 are SNHLY and FYNNEI. CDR3 protein: CASSERGYQPQHF. DNA of the CDR3: TGTGCCAGCAGTGAACGAGGGTATCAGCCCCAGCATTTT.

This rearrangement joins TRBV19 to TRBJ2-5, with 9 bases matching TRBD2. The germline V gene has CDR1 LNHDA and CDR2 SQIVND (reference sequence). The length of the CDR3 is 16 residues. After removal of 5 bases from V and 0 bases from J, the junction contained 7 bases not matched to a gene. CDR3 residues: CASSVGLAKYQETQYF. As DNA, the CDR3 is TGTGCCAGTAGTGTCGGACTAGCGAAGTACCAAGAGACCCAGTACTTC.

As concerns this clone: An end of the junction differs from the germline gene, which may be a read error. The V gene is TRBV6-1, the J gene TRBJ1-5; no reliable D call. Per the germline V gene, CDR1 is MNHNS and CDR2 is SASEGT. The CDR3 length is 14 residues. In DNA form, the CDR3 reads TGTGCCAGCAGGGAAGGTCTAAGCAATCAGCCCCAGCATTTT. Its translation: CASREGLSNQPQHF.

This chain uses TRBV5-4 with TRBJ1-5, with 7 bases lining up with TRBD1. This CDR3 comprises 14 residues. J gave up 5 bases and V 0 bases, and 2 bases lay outside the gene matches. Looked up from germline, CDR1 is SGHNT and CDR2 is YYREEE (reference sequence). CDR3 nucleotides: TGTGCCAGCAGCTTGGACAGGGGCGATCAGCCCCAGCATTTT. Encoded protein: CASSLDRGDQPQHF.

V is TRBV3-1 (or the pseudogene TRBV3-2) and J is TRBJ1-4; D unclear. The CDR3 has 12 residues. CDR1 LGHDT and CDR2 YNNKEL come from the germline V gene (reference sequence). Trimming removed 3 bases from V and 5 bases from J, with 4 bases in between. The CDR3 DNA reads as TGTGCCAGCAGCCATATCAATGAAAAACTGTTTTTT. This encodes CASSHINEKLFF.

The chain combines TRBV10-3 with TRBJ2-5; 14 bases map to TRBD2. CDR3 length: 16 amino acids. The V and J ends lost 4 bases and 2 bases, in that order; junction bases with no gene match: 3. Germline V gene data show CDR1 as ENHRY and CDR2 as SYGVKD. The CDR3 is CAISAGLAGGQETQYF. The CDR3 nucleotides are TGTGCCATCAGTGCCGGACTAGCGGGGGGTCAAGAGACCCAGTACTTC.

The V gene is TRBV5-5, the J gene TRBJ2-2; D not certain. V shed 5 bases and J shed 0 bases, with 14 bases lying between them. CDR1 and CDR2 (germline): SGHKS, YYEKEE (reference sequence). This CDR3 spans 16 amino acids. In nucleotides, the CDR3 is TGTGCCAGCAGGGCGGTGTCGAGCGCGAACACCGGGGAGCTGTTTTTT. It encodes CASRAVSSANTGELFF.

A single count supports this clone. The chain joins TRBV9 to TRBJ2-5; D might be TRBD1 (6 bases). Per the germline V gene, CDR1 is SGDLS and CDR2 is YYNGEE. This CDR3 comprises 14 residues. Trimming left V 3 bases short and J 0 bases short, with 9 bases between. The CDR3 DNA reads as TGTGCCAGCAGCGGAGGGGACAACCAAGAGACCCAGTACTTC. It encodes CASSGGDNQETQYF.

This clone has just a few counts. The gene calls are TRBV2 and TRBJ2-1; 11 bases agree with TRBD2. The germline CDR1 and CDR2 sequences are SNHLY and FYNNEI. Unmatched junction bases numbered 6, after V lost 4 bases and J lost 7 bases. The CDR3 extends over 15 amino acids. The CDR3 bases are TGTGCCAGCAGTGGGGTTAGCGGGAGGGTGAATGAGCAGTTCTTC. It is translated as CASSGVSGRVNEQFF.

Regarding this clone: The DNA is left out, because the CDR3 cannot be placed on it with certainty; the CDR3 is given as TCRdb lists it. The genes are TRBV28 and TRBJ1-4. Germline assignment: CDR1 MDHEN and CDR2 SYDVKM. The length of the CDR3 is 15 amino acids, counting both ends. The CDR3 region is CASSSSTDYNEKLFF.

The V gene is TRBV2, the J gene TRBJ1-5; D unresolved. Germline V gene lookup returns CDR1 SNHLY and CDR2 FYNNEI. The V end was cut by 7 bases, the J end by 1 base, with 8 bases between. This CDR3 region has 13 residues. Here the CDR3 reads CASNKRSNQPQHF. The CDR3 DNA sequence: TGTGCCAGCAACAAGAGGAGCAATCAGCCCCAGCATTTT.

V usage is TRBV14 and J usage is TRBJ1-6; D gene ambiguous. V was cut by 4 bases and J by 7 bases, with 14 bases left in between. Per germline, CDR1 SGHDN and CDR2 FVKESK. The CDR3 length is 15 residues. CDR3 bases: TGTGCCAGCAGCCTCCGGGGAGGAAGGAATTCACCCCTCCACTTT. It codes for CASSLRGGRNSPLHF.

The rearrangement links TRBV4-1 to TRBJ2-7; TRBD1 agrees at 8 bases. The length of the CDR3 is 15 residues. V dropped 6 bases and J dropped 5; count of bases not matched to a gene: 12. Looked up from germline, CDR1 is MGHRA and CDR2 is YSYEKL. The CDR3 DNA is TGCGCCAGCAGACCTTCAGGGGGCGCTTCCCACGAGCAGTACTTC. Translated: CASRPSGGASHEQYF.

V and J are TRBV19 and TRBJ1-2; D perhaps matches TRBD1 (5 bases). This CDR3 is 15 amino acids long. Looked up from germline, CDR1 is LNHDA and CDR2 is SQIVND (reference sequence). The V and J ends lost 5 bases and 7 bases respectively, with 20 bases between them. CDR3 residues: CASSPPPGGSGGYTF. CDR3 sequence (DNA): TGTGCCAGTAGTCCCCCCCCCGGGGGATCGGGTGGCTACACCTTC. The full variable domain, rest sourced from reference TRBV19 and TRBJ1-2, is DGGITQSPKYLFRKEGQNVTLSCEQNLNHDAMYWYRQDPGQGLRLIYYSQIVNDFQKGDIAEGYSVSREKKESFPLTVTSAQKNPTAFYLCASSPPPGGSGGYTFGSGTRLTVV.

This clone appeared many times. DNA for the CDR3: TGTGCCAGCAGCCCACAGGTCAGGAGCTCTGGAAACACCATATATTTT. Translation gives CASSPQVRSSGNTIYF. The chain carries TRBV9 and TRBJ1-3; the D gene is possibly TRBD1 (5 bases). The germline V gene encodes CDR1 SGDLS and CDR2 YYNGEE. The CDR3 is 16 residues long. The ends were cut back, 4 bases at V and 0 bases at J, with 14 bases in the middle.

The V call is TRBV3-1 (or the pseudogene TRBV3-2), the J call TRBJ1-1, with D perhaps TRBD1 (5 bases). V gave up 0 bases and J gave up 11 bases, with 16 bases separating them. The CDR3 sequence is 14 residues long. Germline assignment: CDR1 LGHDT and CDR2 YNNKEL (reference sequence). The CDR3 DNA follows: TGTGCCAGCAGCCAAGATCTAGCCAGGGAGGATGCTTTCTTT. Protein: CASSQDLAREDAFF.

In nucleotides, the CDR3 is TGCGCCAGCAGCTTGGGGACAGGGCACTATGGCTACACCTTC. Amino acid sequence: CASSLGTGHYGYTF. The genes are TRBV5-1 and TRBJ1-2; 8 bases are a match to TRBD1. V was clipped by 0 bases and J by 3 bases; unmatched bases: 1. The CDR3 consists of 14 residues. The V gene's germline CDR1 is SGHRS and CDR2 YFSETQ. Drawing the rest from reference TRBV5-1 and TRBJ1-2, the complete variable domain is KAGVTQTPRYLIKTRGQQVTLSCSPISGHRSVSWYQQTPGQGLQFLFEYFSETQRNKGNFPGRFSGRQFSNSRSEMNVSTLELGDSALYLCASSLGTGHYGYTFGSGTRLTVV.